The following is a T cell receptor (beta chain) sequence with its context. What it binds is not known. Only in-frame clones appear in the TCRdb table, and some are missing; sequencing was by immunoSEQ multiplex PCR. The sample has 150,000 to 200,000 clones; approximately 70% are singletons. This entry belongs to a study of shared clonotypes between healthy human individuals. In the study overall: Contributing individuals were a couple of females and three males aged 18 to 49. The study, taken as a whole, reports: Larger estimated richness was generally recorded for naive subsets relative to memory subsets. All-four-donor shared clonotypes had higher generation probabilities than non-shared clonotypes did.

Adult Caucasians living in Nashville, Tennessee made up all of the donors. The receptor's source is a man in his thirties or forties in good health. What was sequenced was memory CD4+ T cells sorted from blood. Described subset: CD45RA-negative fraction.

In nucleotides, the CDR3 is TGCGCCAGCAGCTTCACGGGCAGCTACCCCTCTGGGGCCAACGTCCTGACTTTC. This sequence encodes CASSFTGSYPSGANVLTF. The chain uses TRBV5-1 and TRBJ2-6, with no clear D. The CDR3 is 18 residues long. From germline, CDR1 is SGHRS and CDR2 YFSETQ. V dropped 2 bases and J dropped 0 bases, with 15 bases sitting between them.